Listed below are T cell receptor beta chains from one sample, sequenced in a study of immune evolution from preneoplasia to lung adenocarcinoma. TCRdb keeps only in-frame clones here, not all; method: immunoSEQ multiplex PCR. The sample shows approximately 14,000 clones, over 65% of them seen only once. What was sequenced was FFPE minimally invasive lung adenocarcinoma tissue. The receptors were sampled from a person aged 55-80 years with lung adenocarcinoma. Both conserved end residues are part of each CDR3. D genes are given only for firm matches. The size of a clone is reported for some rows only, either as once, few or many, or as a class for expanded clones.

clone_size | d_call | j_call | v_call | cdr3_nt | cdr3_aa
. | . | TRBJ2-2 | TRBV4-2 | TGTGCCAGCTGGGCTGGTAACACCGGGGAGCTGTTTTTT | CASWAGNTGELFF
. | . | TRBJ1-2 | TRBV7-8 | TGTGCCAGCAGCTTAAACCGGGGTTTAGACTATGGCTACACCTTC | CASSLNRGLDYGYTF
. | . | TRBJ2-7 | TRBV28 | TGTGCCAGCAGCGTAGCCCCCTACGAGCAGTACTTC | CASSVAPYEQYF
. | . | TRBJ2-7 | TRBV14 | TGTGCCAGCAGCCCACACCCGCCGCGTGAGCAGTACTTC | CASSPHPPREQYF
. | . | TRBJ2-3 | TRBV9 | TGTGCCAGCAGCGAGAGCGGGAGCACAGATACGCAGTATTTT | CASSESGSTDTQYF
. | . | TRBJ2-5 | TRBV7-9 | TGTGCCAGCAGCTTATTGGGCGGGCAAGAGACCCAGTACTTC | CASSLLGGQETQYF
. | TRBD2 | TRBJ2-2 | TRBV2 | TGTGCCAGCACCAGGACTAGCGGGGGAATCAACACCGGGGAGCTGTTTTTT | CASTRTSGGINTGELFF
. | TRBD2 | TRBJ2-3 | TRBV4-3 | TGCGCCAGCAGCCAAGGGGCTAGCGGGGGGGCCGGGGCAGATACGCAGTATTTT | CASSQGASGGAGADTQYF
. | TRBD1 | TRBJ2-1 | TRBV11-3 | TGTGCCAGCAGCTCCCGGGACAGGGGCTCCTACAATGAGCAGTTCTTC | CASSSRDRGSYNEQFF
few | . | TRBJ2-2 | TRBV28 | TGTGCCAGCAGTTTATACACCGGGGAGCTGTTTTTT | CASSLYTGELFF
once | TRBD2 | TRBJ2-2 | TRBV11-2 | TGTGCCAGCAGCCTGCTACTAAGGGGAGGGAGGGGCGGGGAGCTGTTTTTT | CASSLLLRGGRGGELFF
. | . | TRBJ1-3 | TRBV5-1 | TGCGCCAGCAGCTTGGGCTCTGGAAACACCATATATTTT | CASSLGSGNTIYF
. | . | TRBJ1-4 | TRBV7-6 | TGTGCCAGCAGCTCGCATCCTAACATAGCCCTTAATGAAAAACTGTTTTTT | CASSSHPNIALNEKLFF
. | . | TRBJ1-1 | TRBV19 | TGTGCCAGTAGTAAAACAGGGAGGGCTGAAGCTTTCTTT | CASSKTGRAEAFF
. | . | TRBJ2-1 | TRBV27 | TGTGCCAGCAGCCGGAATTCCGGGACAGAGCAGTTCTTC | CASSRNSGTEQFF
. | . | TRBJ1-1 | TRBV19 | TGTGCCAGTAGTATAGTGAAGGGGATGAGCACTGAAGCTTTCTTT | CASSIVKGMSTEAFF
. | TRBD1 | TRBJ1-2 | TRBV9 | TGTGCCAGCAGCGTAGGTGTGGGACAGGGGGACTATGGCTACACCTTC | CASSVGVGQGDYGYTF
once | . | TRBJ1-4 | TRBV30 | TGTGCCTGGAGTGCACGTATTATGAACAGGCTTTTTTTT | CAWSARIMNRLFF
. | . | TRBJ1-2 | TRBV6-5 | TGTGCCAGCAGTACGGAAAACTATGGCTACACCTTC | CASSTENYGYTF
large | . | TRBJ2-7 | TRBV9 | TGTGCCAGCAGTGGTAGCGGAAAAAGTTTCTACGAGCAGTACTTC | CASSGSGKSFYEQYF
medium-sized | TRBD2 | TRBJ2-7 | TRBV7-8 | TGTGCCAGCAGCTTAGCGCACACTAGCGGGGCCTACGAGCAGTACTTC | CASSLAHTSGAYEQYF
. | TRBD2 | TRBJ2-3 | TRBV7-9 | TGTGCCAGCACCCCTAGCGGGAGGGCCGGGGAAGATACGCAGTATTTT | CASTPSGRAGEDTQYF
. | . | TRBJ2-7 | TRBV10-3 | TGTGCCATCAGAGTGGGGGAGGGGGCCTACGAGCAGTACTTC | CAIRVGEGAYEQYF
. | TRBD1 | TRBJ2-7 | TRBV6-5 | TGTGCCAGCAGGGACACAGGGGGCTCCTACGAGCAGTACTTC | CASRDTGGSYEQYF
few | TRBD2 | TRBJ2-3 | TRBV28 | TGTGCCAGCAGTTTACTTCCGGGACTAGCGGGGGGAAAGGCAGATACGCAGTATTTT | CASSLLPGLAGGKADTQYF
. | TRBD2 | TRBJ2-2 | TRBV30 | TGTGCCTGGAGTGTCCCACATATGATGGCGGGGGGGTACACCGGGGAGCTGTTTTTT | CAWSVPHMMAGGYTGELFF
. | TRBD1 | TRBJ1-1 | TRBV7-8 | TGTGCCAGCAGTCTGGGGACAGTGAACACTGAAGCTTTCTTT | CASSLGTVNTEAFF
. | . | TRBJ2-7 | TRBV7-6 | TGTGCCAGCAGCTTAGGTAGTCAGGCGGGCGGCGAGCAGTACTTC | CASSLGSQAGGEQYF
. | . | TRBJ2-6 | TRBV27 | TGTGCCAGCAGTTCCCGGGGGCGGGCGCCTGGGGCCAACGTCCTGACTTTC | CASSSRGRAPGANVLTF
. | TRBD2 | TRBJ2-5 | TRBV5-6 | TGTGCCAGCAGACTTCGCGGGGGGGAGACCCAGTACTTC | CASRLRGGETQYF
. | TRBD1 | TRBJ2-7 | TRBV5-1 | TGCGCCAGCAGCTCCTGGACAGGCAAGGAGGCCTACGAGCAGTACTTC | CASSSWTGKEAYEQYF
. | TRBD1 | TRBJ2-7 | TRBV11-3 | TGTGCCAGCAGCCCGGGACAGGACTACGAGCAGTACTTC | CASSPGQDYEQYF
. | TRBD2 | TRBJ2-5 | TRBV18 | TGTGCCAGCTCACCGTCCAGCGGGGGACAAGAGACCCAGTACTTC | CASSPSSGGQETQYF
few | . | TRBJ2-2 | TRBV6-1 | TGTGCCAGCACTGCTCTAGCGAGAACCGGGGAGCTGTTTTTT | CASTALARTGELFF
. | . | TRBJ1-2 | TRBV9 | TGTGCCAGCACAGACAACTATGGCTACACCTTC | CASTDNYGYTF
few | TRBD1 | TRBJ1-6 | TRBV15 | TGTGCCACCAGTTCTGTGCGGACAGGGAAGTTGTCACCCCTCCACTTT | CATSSVRTGKLSPLHF
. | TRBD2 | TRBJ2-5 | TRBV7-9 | TGTGCCAGCAGCTTCGTGGGAGGGGAGACCCAGTACTTC | CASSFVGGETQYF
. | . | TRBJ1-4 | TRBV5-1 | TGCGCCAGCAGCTTGGATGGGGGAAGCTTAGCTGAAAAACTGTTTTTT | CASSLDGGSLAEKLFF
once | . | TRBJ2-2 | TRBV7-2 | TGTGCCAGCAGCTTGGGGAACACCGGGGAGCTGTTTTTT | CASSLGNTGELFF
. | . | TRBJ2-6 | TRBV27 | TGTGCCAGCAGTACTCCGGAAGCTGGGGCCAACGTCCTGACTTTC | CASSTPEAGANVLTF
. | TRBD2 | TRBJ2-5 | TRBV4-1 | TGCGCCAGCAGTCGGACTAGCGGCGAAGAGACCCAGTACTTC | CASSRTSGEETQYF
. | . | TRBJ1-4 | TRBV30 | TGTGCCTGGAGTGTAAGGAGGGAGCAGGTTGAAAAACTGTTTTTT | CAWSVRREQVEKLFF
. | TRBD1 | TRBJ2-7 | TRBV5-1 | TGCGCCAGCAGGCCTCCTGGACAGGGGGGTTCCTACGAGCAGTACTTC | CASRPPGQGGSYEQYF